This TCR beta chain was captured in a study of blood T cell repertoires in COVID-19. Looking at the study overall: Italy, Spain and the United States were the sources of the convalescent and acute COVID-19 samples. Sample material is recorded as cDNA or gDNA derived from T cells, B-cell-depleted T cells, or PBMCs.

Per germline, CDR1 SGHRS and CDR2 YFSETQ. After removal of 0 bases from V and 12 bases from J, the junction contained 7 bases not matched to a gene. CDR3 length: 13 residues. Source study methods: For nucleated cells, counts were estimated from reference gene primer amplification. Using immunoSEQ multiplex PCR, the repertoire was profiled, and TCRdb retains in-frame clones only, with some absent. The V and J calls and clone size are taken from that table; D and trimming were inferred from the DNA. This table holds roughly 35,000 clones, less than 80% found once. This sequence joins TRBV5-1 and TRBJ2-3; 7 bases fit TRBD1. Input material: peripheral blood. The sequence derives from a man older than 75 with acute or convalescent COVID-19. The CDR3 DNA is TGCGCCAGCAGCTTGGGACAGGGTATGCCCCAGTATTTT. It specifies CASSLGQGMPQYF.